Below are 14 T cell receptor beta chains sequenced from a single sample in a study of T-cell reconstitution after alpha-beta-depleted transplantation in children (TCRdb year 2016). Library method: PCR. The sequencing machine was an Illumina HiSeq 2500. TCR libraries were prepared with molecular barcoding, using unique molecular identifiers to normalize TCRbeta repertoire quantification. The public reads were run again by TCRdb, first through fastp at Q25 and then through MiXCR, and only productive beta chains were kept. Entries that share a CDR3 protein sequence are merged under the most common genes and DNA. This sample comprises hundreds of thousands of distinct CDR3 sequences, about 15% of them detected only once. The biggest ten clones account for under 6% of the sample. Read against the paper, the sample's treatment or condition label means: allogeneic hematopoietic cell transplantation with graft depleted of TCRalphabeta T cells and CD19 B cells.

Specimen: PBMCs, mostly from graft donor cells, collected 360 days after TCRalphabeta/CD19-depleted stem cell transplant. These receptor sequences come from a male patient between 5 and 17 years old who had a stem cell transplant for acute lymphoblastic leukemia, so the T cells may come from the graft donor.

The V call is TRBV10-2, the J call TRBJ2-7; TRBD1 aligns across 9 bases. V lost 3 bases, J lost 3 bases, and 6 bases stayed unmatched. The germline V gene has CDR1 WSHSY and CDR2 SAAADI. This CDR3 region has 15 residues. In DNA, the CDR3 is TGCGCCAGCAGTGACCCCGGACAGGGGTTCTACGAGCAGTACTTC. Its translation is CASSDPGQGFYEQYF.

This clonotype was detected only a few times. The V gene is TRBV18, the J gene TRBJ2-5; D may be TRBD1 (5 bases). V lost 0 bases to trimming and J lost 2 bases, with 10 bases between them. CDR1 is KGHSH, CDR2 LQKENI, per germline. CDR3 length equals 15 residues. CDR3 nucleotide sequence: TGTGCCAGCTCACCACCGTTCCGACAGCAAGAGACCCAGTACTTC. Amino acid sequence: CASSPPFRQQETQYF.

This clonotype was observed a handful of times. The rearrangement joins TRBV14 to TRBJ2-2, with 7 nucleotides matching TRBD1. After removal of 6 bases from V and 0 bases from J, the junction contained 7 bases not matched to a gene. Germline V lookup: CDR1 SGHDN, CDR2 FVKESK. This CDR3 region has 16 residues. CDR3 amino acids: CASRPSGTANTGELFF. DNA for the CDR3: TGTGCCAGCAGGCCGTCCGGGACAGCGAACACCGGGGAGCTGTTTTTT.

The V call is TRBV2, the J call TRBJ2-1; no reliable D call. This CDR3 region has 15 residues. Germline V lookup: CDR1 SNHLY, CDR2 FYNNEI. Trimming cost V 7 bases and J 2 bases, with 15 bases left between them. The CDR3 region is CASTEVRAAYNEQFF. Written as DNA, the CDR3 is TGTGCCAGCACTGAGGTCCGAGCAGCCTACAATGAGCAGTTCTTC.

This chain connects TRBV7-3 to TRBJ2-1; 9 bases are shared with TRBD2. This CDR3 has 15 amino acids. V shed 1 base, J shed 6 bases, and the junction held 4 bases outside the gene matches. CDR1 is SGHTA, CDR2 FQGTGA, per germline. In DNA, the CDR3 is TGTGCCAGCAGCTTAAGACTAGCGGATACCAATGAGCAGTTCTTC. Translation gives CASSLRLADTNEQFF.

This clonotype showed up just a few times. The CDR3 loop reads CASSSTEVTYEQYF. CDR3 DNA sequence: TGCGCCAGCAGCTCGACAGAAGTAACCTACGAGCAGTACTTC. The V call is TRBV5-1, the J call TRBJ2-7, with D perhaps TRBD1 (5 bases). The CDR3 is made up of 14 amino acids. The germline CDR1 and CDR2 sequences are SGHRS and YFSETQ. Trimming took off 3 bases at V and 2 bases at J, with 12 bases between the two ends. The whole variable domain, remainder taken from reference TRBV5-1 and TRBJ2-7, is KAGVTQTPRYLIKTRGQQVTLSCSPISGHRSVSWYQQTPGQGLQFLFEYFSETQRNKGNFPGRFSGRQFSNSRSEMNVSTLELGDSALYLCASSSTEVTYEQYFGPGTRLTVT.

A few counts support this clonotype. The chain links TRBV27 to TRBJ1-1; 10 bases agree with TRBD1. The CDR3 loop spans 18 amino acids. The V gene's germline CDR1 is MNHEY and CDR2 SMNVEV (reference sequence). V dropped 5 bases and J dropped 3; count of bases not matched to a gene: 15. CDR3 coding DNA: TGTGCCAGCAGTCCAGGATCCGGGACAGGGGCGGCTTACACTGAAGCTTTCTTT. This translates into CASSPGSGTGAAYTEAFF.

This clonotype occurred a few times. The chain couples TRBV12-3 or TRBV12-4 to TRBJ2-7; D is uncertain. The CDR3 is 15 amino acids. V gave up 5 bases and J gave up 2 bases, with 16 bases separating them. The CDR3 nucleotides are TGTGCCAGCAGTCCGCCCCCCGGGCCCCCCTACGAGCAGTACTTC. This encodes CASSPPPGPPYEQYF.

The CDR3 nucleotides read TGTGCCAGCAGCTCCCTGGCTAGGGATGAGCAGTTCTTC. Its translation: CASSSLARDEQFF. The V gene is TRBV11-2, the J gene TRBJ2-1; D gene unclear. This CDR3 contains 13 residues. Trimming removed 4 bases from V and 8 bases from J, with 12 bases in between. In germline, CDR1 is SGHAT, CDR2 FQNNGV.

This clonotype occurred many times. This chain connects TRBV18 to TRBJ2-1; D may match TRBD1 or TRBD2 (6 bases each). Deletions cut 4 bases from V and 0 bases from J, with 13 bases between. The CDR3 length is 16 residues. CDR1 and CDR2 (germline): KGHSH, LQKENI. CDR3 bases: TGTGCCAGCTCACTCCCGAGGGGGGTCTCCTACAATGAGCAGTTCTTC. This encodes CASSLPRGVSYNEQFF.

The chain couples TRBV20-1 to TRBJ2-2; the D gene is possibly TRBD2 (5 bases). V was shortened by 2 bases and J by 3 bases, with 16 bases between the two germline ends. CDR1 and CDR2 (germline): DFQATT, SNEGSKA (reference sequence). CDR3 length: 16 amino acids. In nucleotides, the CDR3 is TGCAGTGCTAGAAAGCTCGGGATTACGGACACCGGGGAGCTGTTTTTT. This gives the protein CSARKLGITDTGELFF.

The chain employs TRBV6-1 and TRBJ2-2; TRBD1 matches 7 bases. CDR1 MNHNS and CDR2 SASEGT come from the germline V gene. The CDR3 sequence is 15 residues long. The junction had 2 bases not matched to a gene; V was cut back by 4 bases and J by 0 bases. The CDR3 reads CASSVQGPNTGELFF. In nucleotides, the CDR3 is TGTGCCAGCAGTGTACAGGGGCCGAACACCGGGGAGCTGTTTTTT.

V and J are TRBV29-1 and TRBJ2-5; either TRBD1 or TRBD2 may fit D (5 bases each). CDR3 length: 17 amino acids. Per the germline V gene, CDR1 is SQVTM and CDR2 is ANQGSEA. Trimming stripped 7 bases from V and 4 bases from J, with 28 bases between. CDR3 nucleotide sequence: TGCAGCGCCCTGTTGGGGGTTATGGGGGTTGGAGTAGAGACCCAGTACTTC. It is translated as CSALLGVMGVGVETQYF.

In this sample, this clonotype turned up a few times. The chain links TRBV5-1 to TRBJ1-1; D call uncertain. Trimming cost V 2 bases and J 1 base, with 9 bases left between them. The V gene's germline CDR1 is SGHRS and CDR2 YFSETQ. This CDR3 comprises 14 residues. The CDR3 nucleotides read TGCGCCAGCAGCTTCGAGGGCGGGAACACTGAAGCTTTCTTT. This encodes CASSFEGGNTEAFF.